This T cell receptor beta chain was obtained from a study of cytomegalovirus exposure and HLA in healthy donors. Across the study: HLA-typed donors were the source of approximately 88 million unique TCRs held in an early data release. General study results and limits: With high specificity and sensitivity, the classifier reportedly diagnosed cytomegalovirus status.

As concerns this clone: Antigen unknown.

The PCR used 60 Vbeta and 13 Jbeta primers. Clones were sequenced by immunoSEQ multiplex PCR, and TCRdb holds only the in-frame ones, with some missing. The sample lists some 110,000 clones; 75% were seen once. These donors counted as nominally healthy when sampled, but unrecorded immune exposures were likely. The CDR3 totals 15 residues. V lost 4 bases, J lost 7 bases, and 14 bases lay in between. CDR1 and CDR2 from the germline V gene are SGHAT and FQDESV (reference sequence). This receptor was taken from a man aged 40-49 years in good health and CMV-seronegative. Material for sequencing was PBMCs. The rearrangement uses TRBV11-1 and TRBJ1-6; D is unresolved. The CDR3 spells CASSSPETSNSPLHF. For the CDR3, the DNA is TGTGCCAGCAGCTCTCCGGAGACGAGCAATTCACCCCTCCACTTT.